These 10 T cell receptor beta chains were sequenced from one sample in a study of post-analysis software for immune sequencing data. These receptors lack a known antigen. TCR beta libraries were prepared from cDNA with unique molecular identifiers. TCRdb processed the PCR reads anew with MiXCR; each CDR3 protein has one entry. Of about 540,000 distinct CDR3 sequences detected, 34% appear once; the ten largest clones hold around 5.9%. General study findings and limits: There were a few TRBV segments more frequent in patients than controls, and TRBV5-6, TRBV5-1 and TRBV20-1 were among them.

The material sequenced was blood. The receptor set was obtained from a girl under 18 with multiple sclerosis.

J is TRBJ2-5 and V is TRBV5-1; 9 positions agree with TRBD1. The CDR3 covers 16 residues. CDR1 and CDR2 (germline): SGHRS, YFSETQ. The V gene end was trimmed by 4 bases and the J gene end by 1 base; junction bases not matched to a gene: 8. The CDR3 loop reads CASSPGQGDFQETQYF. The CDR3 DNA follows: TGCGCCAGCAGCCCGGGACAGGGCGACTTCCAAGAGACCCAGTACTTC.

The chain couples TRBV2 to TRBJ2-3, with 11 positions matching TRBD2. The CDR3 is 14 amino acids. J gave up 3 bases and V 8 bases, and 4 bases lay outside the gene matches. The germline CDR1 and CDR2 sequences are SNHLY and FYNNEI. The CDR3 sequence is CASATSGATDTQYF. The CDR3 nucleotides are TGTGCCAGCGCGACTAGCGGGGCTACAGATACGCAGTATTTT.

Comments on this clonotype: At one boundary the junction diverges from the germline segment, which might be a read error. The chain is built from TRBV7-3 and TRBJ2-6, with TRBD1 identical over 8 bases. CDR1 SGHTA and CDR2 FQGTGA come from the germline V gene. CDR3 size: 17 residues. The CDR3 DNA sequence: TGTGCCAGCAGCCTGGGACAGGACCGCTCTGGGGCCAACGCCCTGACTTTC. This sequence encodes CASSLGQDRSGANALTF.

This clonotype has more than one count but fewer than ten. The J gene is TRBJ1-1, the V gene TRBV3-1; perhaps TRBD1 as D (6 bases). Germline lookup yields CDR1 LGHDT and CDR2 YNNKEL (reference sequence). The ends were cut back, 1 base at V and 4 bases at J, with 13 bases in the middle. The CDR3 runs 15 residues. CDR3 bases: TGTGCCAGCAGCCAAGTAGGGGGGCCGGGCACTGAAGCTTTCTTT. Protein sequence: CASSQVGGPGTEAFF.

This clonotype has a handful of counts. The chain links TRBV6-5 to TRBJ1-1; D remains unclear. The ends were cut back, 5 bases at V and 3 bases at J, with 10 bases in the middle. There are 13 residues in the CDR3. CDR1 is MNHEY, CDR2 SVGAGI, per germline. CDR3 region: CASSPRVDTEAFF. CDR3 DNA sequence: TGTGCCAGCAGTCCAAGGGTTGACACTGAAGCTTTCTTT.

The genes are TRBV19 and TRBJ1-1; possibly TRBD1 for D (6 bases). CDR3 size: 14 residues. CDR1 is LNHDA and CDR2 is SQIVND in the germline V gene (reference sequence). V lost 0 bases and J 8 bases, leaving 13 bases between the germline ends. The CDR3 nucleotides are TGTGCCAGTAGTATAGACACATTGACAGGAGAAGCTTTCTTT. Translating gives CASSIDTLTGEAFF.

The sample holds a few counts of this clonotype. V usage is TRBV24-1 and J usage is TRBJ1-1, with D unresolved. Trimming pared 3 bases from V and 4 bases from J, leaving 11 bases between. Germline V gives CDR1 KGHDR, CDR2 SFDVKD. The CDR3 has 14 amino acids. The CDR3 protein is CATSDQTVPTEAFF. The CDR3 DNA reads as TGTGCCACCAGTGATCAAACAGTCCCCACTGAAGCTTTCTTT.

In this sample, this clonotype turned up a few times. This chain joins TRBV28 and TRBJ1-3; D gene unclear. Germline V gene data show CDR1 as MDHEN and CDR2 as SYDVKM. The V end was cut by 5 bases, the J end by 4 bases, with 12 bases between. The CDR3 sequence is 14 residues long. CDR3 loop: CASSPLIDGNTIYF. The CDR3 DNA follows: TGTGCCAGCAGTCCCCTTATAGACGGAAACACCATATATTTT.

This sequence joins TRBV4-1 and TRBJ1-1; D gene uncertain. Germline lookup yields CDR1 MGHRA and CDR2 YSYEKL. This CDR3 contains 15 residues. Trimming removed 1 base at V and 6 bases at J, with 15 bases between. CDR3 nucleotides: TGCGCCAGCAGCCAAGCCTCATGGGGAATCGCTGAAGCTTTCTTT. It translates to CASSQASWGIAEAFF.

This clonotype was picked up a small number of times. V is TRBV7-2 and J is TRBJ2-3; D possibly corresponds to TRBD2 (6 bases). This CDR3 is 16 amino acids long. Germline CDR1 and CDR2: SGHTA and FQGNSA. Trimming left V 4 bases short and J 1 base short, with 15 bases between. CDR3 sequence: CASSSAGSGRTDTQYF. The CDR3 nucleotides read TGTGCCAGCAGCTCAGCAGGTAGCGGACGCACAGATACGCAGTATTTT.